This T cell receptor (beta chain) was captured in a study of T cells in Graves' hyperthyroidism and ophthalmopathy. The CDR3 has 14 amino acids. Looked up from germline, CDR1 is DFQATT and CDR2 is SNEGSKA (reference sequence). V shed 5 bases and J 4 bases; nucleotides not matched to a gene: 8. TCR beta CDR3 regions were amplified from RNA transcripts. When the TCR CDR3 underwent first-round RT-PCR, the HTBI primer set was used. TCRdb called the multiplex PCR reads again in MiXCR, with one record for every CDR3 protein. Of some 370,000 distinct CDR3 sequences detected, about 15% appear once; the ten largest clones hold about a third.

The sample taken for sequencing was blood. This chain joins TRBV20-1 and TRBJ1-5, with 7 bases that match TRBD1. The receptor was isolated from a woman aged 25-40 years with Graves' hyperthyroidism that later progressed to Graves' ophthalmopathy. The CDR3 sequence is CSALRDRHNQPQHF. The CDR3 DNA reads as TGCAGTGCTCTCCGGGACAGACATAATCAGCCCCAGCATTTT.